This record looks at one T cell receptor beta chain sequence and its context. Its target is not known. The data were produced by immunoSEQ multiplex PCR, yet TCRdb's version contains in-frame clones alone and is incomplete. This table has over 70,000 clones, 65% to 90% appearing once. The data were obtained in a study of OX40 agonist ivuxolimab in advanced cancers. General study findings and limits: Averaged across samples, CD8+ T cells carried more expanded clones than CD4+ did.

The germline V gene encodes CDR1 SGHAT and CDR2 FQNNGV. CDR3 length: 18 residues. Deletions cut 5 bases from V and 0 bases from J, with 19 bases between. The specimen comprised CD4+ or CD8+ T cells sorted from blood, sampled in a trial of the OX40 agonist ivuxolimab. The chain joins TRBV11-2 to TRBJ2-2, with D perhaps TRBD1 or TRBD2 (5 bases each). The receptor was isolated from an adult with an advanced solid tumor such as melanoma, head and neck, liver or kidney cancer. The CDR3 here is CASSQPGPRLTNTGELFF. Written as DNA, the CDR3 is TGTGCCAGCAGCCAGCCGGGGCCCAGATTAACGAACACCGGGGAGCTGTTTTTT.